This TCR beta chain comes out of a study of blood T cell repertoires in COVID-19. TCRdb keeps only in-frame clones here, not all; method: immunoSEQ multiplex PCR. Among 20,000 to 25,000 clones listed, roughly 91% were seen once. Germline lookup yields CDR1 LNHDA and CDR2 SQIVND (reference sequence). V lost 0 bases, J lost 1 base, and 2 bases stayed unmatched. This CDR3 has 15 amino acids. This sequence joins TRBV19 and TRBJ1-1, with 7 bases lining up with TRBD1. The clonotype comes from a woman in her sixties or seventies with active COVID-19. What was sequenced was peripheral blood. The CDR3 nucleotides read TGTGCCAGTAGTATAGAGGACAGGCCGAACACTGAAGCTTTCTTT. Encoded protein: CASSIEDRPNTEAFF.